The 25 T cell receptor beta chains reported below all come from one sample, sequenced in a study of blood T cells in healthy people across ages (dated by TCRdb to the mid-2010s). Libraries were made using 5' RACE. The sample was run on an Illumina HiSeq 2500. A second about 7 to 12 cycle PCR used a sample-barcoded 5' primer and a J-beta primer mix. The public reads were quality trimmed at Q25 with fastp and then assembled into clones with MiXCR by TCRdb, keeping productive beta chains. For every CDR3 protein sequence, its rows merge into one entry that carries the most common genes and DNA. For this sample the table gives fewer than 950,000 distinct CDR3 sequences, of which approximately 55% were detected only once. 41% of the sample comes from the top ten. The sequenced sample was blood. These receptors came from an elderly man in good health.

This clonotype was seen only once. The CDR3 DNA follows: TGTGCCAGCAGCCCCCCCCTGGGGAGCCCTGGGGCCAACGTCCTGACTTTC. Its translation is CASSPPLGSPGANVLTF. The rearrangement links TRBV12-3 or TRBV12-4 to TRBJ2-6; D is possibly TRBD2 (5 bases). Trimming stripped 6 bases from V and 2 bases from J, with 17 bases between. The CDR3 consists of 17 residues.

A word on this clonotype: A much more abundant neighbour one base away suggests this may be a read error. The CDR3 DNA reads as TGCAGTGCTAGAGAGCTCCAGGAAATAAACTGTGGCTACACCTTC. Amino acids: CSARELQEINCGYTF. This chain links TRBV20-1 with TRBJ1-2, with D hard to call. Germline V gives CDR1 DFQATT, CDR2 SNEGSKA (reference sequence). This CDR3 is 15 amino acids long.

This clonotype was observed a few times. The rearrangement links TRBV27 to TRBJ2-1; no reliable D call. The germline CDR1 and CDR2 sequences are MNHEY and SMNVEV (reference sequence). V lost 2 bases and J lost 0, with 8 bases in between. There are 15 residues in the CDR3. CDR3 loop: CASSLILSSYNEQFF. CDR3 coding DNA: TGTGCCAGCAGTTTAATTCTGAGCTCCTACAATGAGCAGTTCTTC.

This clonotype was recorded a few times. The chain's CDR3 is CASMGGSYYGYTF. The CDR3 nucleotides are TGTGCCAGCATGGGAGGGAGCTACTATGGCTACACCTTC. The chain couples TRBV28 to TRBJ1-2; D uncertain. Germline lookup yields CDR1 MDHEN and CDR2 SYDVKM. This CDR3 has 13 residues. Trimming took 7 bases from V and 3 from J, leaving 12 bases between them.

V and J are TRBV6-6 and TRBJ1-2; 10 nucleotides line up with TRBD1. The CDR3 spans 15 residues. The V gene's germline CDR1 is MNHNY and CDR2 SVGAGI (reference sequence). The junction had 4 bases not matched to a gene; V was cut back by 5 bases and J by 1 base. The CDR3 is CASSGQGVNNYGYTF. CDR3 DNA: TGTGCCAGCAGTGGACAGGGGGTGAATAACTATGGCTACACCTTC.

V gene TRBV5-1 combines with J gene TRBJ2-1, with 9 bases that match TRBD2. The DNA matches TRBJ2-7 better at its end, which makes the J call doubtful. This CDR3 region has 15 residues. The germline V gene encodes CDR1 SGHRS and CDR2 YFSETQ. For the CDR3, the DNA is TGCGCCAGCAGCTGGACTAGCGCCTCCTACAATGAGCAGTACTTC. The encoded protein is CASSWTSASYNEQYF.

V usage is TRBV6-5 and J usage is TRBJ1-2, with 7 bases aligning to TRBD1. The V gene end was trimmed by 0 bases and the J gene end by 0 bases; junction bases not matched to a gene: 1. Germline V CDR1 and CDR2: MNHEY, SVGAGI. The length of the CDR3 is 15 residues. The CDR3 coding sequence is TGTGCCAGCAGTTACTCGGGGACAGCTAACTATGGCTACACCTTC. Protein: CASSYSGTANYGYTF.

This clonotype was picked up one time. The chain is built from TRBV6-5 and TRBJ1-2; a weak D match, TRBD1 (6 bases). CDR1 MNHEY and CDR2 SVGAGI come from the germline V gene. Trimming took off 0 bases at V and 8 bases at J, with 13 bases between the two ends. The CDR3 is made up of 14 amino acids. The DNA of the CDR3 is TGTGCCAGCAGTTACTCCCCGGGGGCTCACGGCTACACCTTC. This sequence encodes CASSYSPGAHGYTF.

The chain couples TRBV12-3 or TRBV12-4 to TRBJ2-1; either TRBD1 or TRBD2 may supply D (5 bases each). The ends were cut back, 6 bases at V and 7 bases at J, with 19 bases in the middle. This CDR3 has 15 amino acids. CDR3 sequence (DNA): TGTGCCAGCAGAACACAAAGAGGGGTTACGAATGAGCAGTTCTTC. Protein product: CASRTQRGVTNEQFF.

This clonotype was counted a few times. The chain joins TRBV15 to TRBJ2-4; TRBD2 aligns across 7 bases. V shed 1 base and J 6 bases; nucleotides not matched to a gene: 9. The CDR3 totals 16 residues. CDR1 and CDR2 from the germline V gene are LNHNV and YYDKDF (reference sequence). The CDR3: CATSRGAREGTNIQYF. The CDR3 DNA follows: TGTGCCACCAGCAGAGGGGCGAGGGAGGGCACAAACATTCAGTACTTC.

The chain recombines TRBV10-3 with TRBJ2-5; TRBD2 aligns across 8 bases. The V segment lost 10 bases and the J segment 2 bases; nucleotides outside the gene matches: 6. Germline CDR1 is ENHRY and CDR2 is SYGVKD. The CDR3 sequence is 13 residues long. The CDR3 sequence: CATRGGPQETQYF. The DNA for the CDR3 is TGTGCCACCCGGGGGGGACCGCAAGAGACCCAGTACTTC.

V usage is TRBV7-2 and J usage is TRBJ1-2; maybe TRBD1 (5 bases). Per the germline V gene, CDR1 is SGHTA and CDR2 is FQGNSA. V gave up 1 base and J gave up 4 bases, with 16 bases separating them. The CDR3 contains 16 residues. The CDR3 protein is CASSLGPRGSRYGYTF. CDR3 in DNA: TGTGCCAGCAGCTTAGGGCCCCGGGGCAGTCGCTATGGCTACACCTTC.

The genes are TRBV24-1 and TRBJ2-6; 12 nucleotides line up with TRBD1. J gave up 3 bases and V 10 bases, and 15 bases lay outside the gene matches. This CDR3 has 19 residues. From germline, CDR1 is KGHDR and CDR2 SFDVKD. The CDR3, as DNA: TGTGCCACGAGCGACTCCGGGACAGGGGGCGCAAATGGGGCCAACGTCCTGACTTTC. Protein sequence: CATSDSGTGGANGANVLTF.

This clonotype turned up a few times. The V call is TRBV7-2, the J call TRBJ2-7; D is undetermined. The CDR3 has 15 amino acids. Germline V gene sequence: CDR1 SGHTA, CDR2 FQGNSA. V lost 1 base and J lost 4, with 14 bases in between. This CDR3 reads CASSLGGPPSYEQYF. The CDR3 DNA is TGTGCCAGCAGCTTAGGAGGCCCTCCGTCTTACGAGCAGTACTTC.

CDR3 nucleotide sequence: TGCAGTGCCCCCGGACAGAGAAACTATGGCTACACCTTC. Protein sequence: CSAPGQRNYGYTF. The J gene is TRBJ1-2, the V gene TRBV20-1; possible D gene TRBD1, 6 bases. This CDR3 is built from 13 residues. The V and J ends lost 6 bases and 2 bases respectively, with 13 bases between them. Per germline, CDR1 DFQATT and CDR2 SNEGSKA (reference sequence).

This clonotype has just a few counts. The rearrangement uses TRBV7-2 and TRBJ1-6; 10 nucleotides agree with TRBD1. The V segment lost 7 bases and the J segment 6 bases; nucleotides outside the gene matches: 6. The CDR3 spans 15 residues. Germline CDR1 is SGHTA and CDR2 is FQGNSA. The CDR3 DNA follows: TGTGCCAGCACCAAGGGACAGGGGACTAATTCACCCCTCCACTTT. Residues: CASTKGQGTNSPLHF. The full variable domain, with the rest looked up from reference TRBV7-2 and TRBJ1-6, is GAGVSQSPSNKVTEKGKDVELRCDPISGHTALYWYRQSLGQGLEFLIYFQGNSAPDKSGLPSDRFSAERTGGSVSTLTIQRTQQEDSAVYLCASTKGQGTNSPLHFGNGTRLTVT.

This clonotype was seen a handful of times. The chain's CDR3 is CASSFSGGRYEQYF. The CDR3 coding sequence is TGTGCCAGCAGTTTTTCAGGGGGAAGGTACGAGCAGTACTTC. The J gene is TRBJ2-7, the V gene TRBV28; 7 nucleotides agree with TRBD1. Germline CDR1 is MDHEN and CDR2 is SYDVKM. CDR3 length: 14 residues. Trimming cost V 3 bases and J 4 bases; bases outside gene matches: 6.

The chain is built from TRBV7-6 and TRBJ2-7, with D maybe TRBD2 (6 bases). This CDR3 region has 18 residues. Germline V gene sequence: CDR1 SGHVS, CDR2 FNYEAQ. V was cut by 5 bases and J by 7 bases, with 30 bases left in between. CDR3: CASSGQELATEAYNEQYF. The CDR3 DNA sequence: TGTGCCAGCAGCGGTCAAGAGCTAGCGACGGAGGCCTACAATGAGCAGTACTTC.

This clonotype was seen a few times. The chain combines TRBV2 with TRBJ1-4, with D perhaps matching TRBD1 (5 bases). The CDR3 spans 14 residues. V was cut by 8 bases and J by 5 bases, with 15 bases left in between. Germline V gives CDR1 SNHLY, CDR2 FYNNEI. The CDR3 protein is CASGPGRRNEKLFF. In DNA form, the CDR3 reads TGTGCCAGCGGACCGGGACGAAGAAATGAAAAACTGTTTTTT.

This clonotype was counted once. CDR3: CATSDSGDQPQHF. CDR3 sequence (DNA): TGTGCCACCAGTGATTCCGGAGATCAGCCCCAGCATTTT. The genes are TRBV24-1 and TRBJ1-5; D ambiguous. The ends were cut back, 2 bases at V and 5 bases at J, with 6 bases in the middle. The germline V gene encodes CDR1 KGHDR and CDR2 SFDVKD. The CDR3 consists of 13 residues.

The chain recombines TRBV6-5 with TRBJ2-1; no clear D. Between the trimmed V and J ends, which lost 6 bases and 4 bases, there was a span of 16 bases. From germline, CDR1 is MNHEY and CDR2 SVGAGI. This CDR3 is built from 15 residues. This CDR3 is CASRASPRFYNEQFF. The DNA for the CDR3 is TGTGCCAGCAGGGCCAGCCCCCGTTTTTACAATGAGCAGTTCTTC.

The V gene is TRBV6-1, the J gene TRBJ2-3; 11 positions agree with TRBD1. The V gene's germline CDR1 is MNHNS and CDR2 SASEGT. V lost 5 bases, J lost 5 bases, and 15 bases stayed unmatched. This CDR3 comprises 18 residues. The chain's CDR3 is CASSRGTGGPTRGDTQYF. CDR3 DNA: TGTGCCAGCAGTCGCGGGACAGGGGGGCCCACACGAGGAGATACGCAGTATTTT.

The chain has TRBV7-9 and TRBJ2-1; 9 bases agree with TRBD2. The CDR3 sequence is 13 residues long. CDR1 SEHNR and CDR2 FQNEAQ come from the germline V gene (reference sequence). V was clipped by 10 bases and J by 4 bases; unmatched bases: 5. The CDR3 reads CATASGKYNEQFF. DNA for the CDR3: TGTGCCACGGCTAGCGGGAAGTACAATGAGCAGTTCTTC.

The CDR3, as DNA: TGTGCCAGCAGCCAAGGACTAGCGACCCTTCTCTACAATGAGCAGTTCTTC. This gives the protein CASSQGLATLLYNEQFF. This chain uses TRBV3-1 with TRBJ2-1; 8 bases match TRBD2. Trimming at V came to 1 base and at J to 3 bases, leaving 8 bases not matched to a gene. Germline values: CDR1 LGHDT, CDR2 YNNKEL (reference sequence). The CDR3 loop spans 17 amino acids.

This clonotype appeared a few times. V usage is TRBV29-1 and J usage is TRBJ1-1; D unresolved. In germline, CDR1 is SQVTM, CDR2 ANQGSEA. The CDR3 is 12 amino acids. Trimming removed 6 bases from V and 1 base from J, with 9 bases in between. The CDR3 DNA reads TGCAGCGTAGCAGGTCGGAACACTGAAGCTTTCTTT. Translated, it gives CSVAGRNTEAFF.